One TCR beta chain is described in this entry. What it binds is not known. These data are taken from a study of OX40 agonist ivuxolimab in advanced cancers. Across the study: All patients had ivuxolimab intravenously every 2 weeks at 0.01 to 10 mg/kg. Those treated in dose escalation had hepatocellular carcinoma, melanoma, renal cell cancer or head and neck cancer. Study observations and caveats: Blood T cells, both CD4+ and CD8+, expanded clonally by week 6 at 0.1 to 3.0 mg/kg.

Here immunoSEQ multiplex PCR was the method, and the copy in TCRdb shows in-frame clones only, minus some. The table includes roughly 30,000 clones, around 90% detected once. Germline trimming cut 2 bases from V and 7 bases from J; bases unmatched to any gene: 10. The CDR3 runs to 15 residues. From germline, CDR1 is MGHRA and CDR2 YSYEKL. The input for sequencing was CD4+ or CD8+ T cells sorted from blood, taken in a trial of the OX40 agonist ivuxolimab. V and J are TRBV4-1 and TRBJ1-1; 7 bases are shared with TRBD1. This sequence was found in an adult with an advanced solid tumor such as melanoma, head and neck, liver or kidney cancer. CDR3 loop: CASSQFLTGTVEAFF. Here the CDR3 DNA reads TGCGCCAGCAGCCAATTCTTAACAGGGACAGTTGAAGCTTTCTTT.